Listed here are 27 T cell receptor beta chains from one sample, sequenced in a study of blood T cell repertoires in COVID-19. This table comes from immunoSEQ multiplex PCR, and its TCRdb copy is limited to in-frame clones, with some not included. The table records 150,000 to 190,000 clones, around four fifths of them present only once. The sequenced sample consisted of PBMCs or T cells enriched from blood (not recorded which). These receptors were obtained from a man aged 50 to 60 who had recovered from COVID-19.

The chain couples TRBV14 to TRBJ2-2; D is unclear. The CDR3 length is 14 residues. Germline CDR1 and CDR2: SGHDN and FVKESK. Trimming left V 0 bases short and J 4 bases short, with 6 bases between. CDR3 amino acids: CASSQDALTGELFF. The CDR3, as DNA: TGTGCCAGCAGCCAAGACGCGCTCACCGGGGAGCTGTTTTTT.

This CDR3 is CVLDRGSYEQYF. CDR3 nucleotides: TGTGTGCTCGACAGGGGATCCTACGAGCAGTACTTC. The chain links TRBV30 to TRBJ2-7; 8 positions agree with TRBD1. The CDR3 runs 12 residues. Germline-derived CDR1 and CDR2 are GTSNPN and SVGIG (reference sequence).

The chain has TRBV27 and TRBJ1-4; 12 nucleotides align to TRBD1. The CDR3 has 15 residues. Germline V gene lookup returns CDR1 MNHEY and CDR2 SMNVEV (reference sequence). J was trimmed by 7 bases and V by 3 bases; bases with no gene match: 3. The CDR3 spells CASSLGQGAREKLFF. As DNA, the CDR3 is TGTGCCAGCAGTTTGGGACAGGGGGCGCGTGAAAAACTGTTTTTT.

Written as DNA, the CDR3 is TGTGCCAGTAATCACGACAGGGGGCCCTATGGCTACACCTTC. Residues: CASNHDRGPYGYTF. V gene TRBV19 combines with J gene TRBJ1-2, with 10 nucleotides matching TRBD1. V lost 7 bases to trimming and J lost 4 bases; unmatched junction nucleotides: 6. The CDR3 totals 14 residues. CDR1 and CDR2 (germline): LNHDA, SQIVND (reference sequence).

The chain links TRBV18 to TRBJ1-1; D perhaps matches TRBD1 (5 bases). Germline-derived CDR1 and CDR2 are KGHSH and LQKENI. Trimming took 1 base from V and 3 from J, leaving 9 bases between them. There are 14 residues in the CDR3. CDR3 nucleotide sequence: TGTGCCAGCTCACCACTTGTCAGGGACACTGAAGCTTTCTTT. This translates into CASSPLVRDTEAFF.

This clone was seen more than once but under ten times. J is TRBJ1-3 and V is TRBV6-5, with 8 bases that match TRBD1. Looked up from germline, CDR1 is MNHEY and CDR2 is SVGAGI. Trimming took 7 bases from V and 4 from J; bases not matched to a gene: 3. CDR3 length equals 13 residues. Written as DNA, the CDR3 is TGTGCCAGCATCCGGGACAGGGGAAACACCATATATTTT. This translates into CASIRDRGNTIYF.

The table lists this clone with a few counts. The V call is TRBV2, the J call TRBJ1-5; TRBD1 matches at 9 bases. Germline assignment: CDR1 SNHLY and CDR2 FYNNEI. CDR3 length: 15 residues. The J segment lost 3 bases and the V segment lost 4 bases, leaving 4 bases of the junction unmatched. DNA of the CDR3: TGTGCCAGCAGTGGGGACAGGGAATCCAATCAGCCCCAGCATTTT. Translating gives CASSGDRESNQPQHF.

The V gene is TRBV12-3 or TRBV12-4, the J gene TRBJ1-2; 7 bases agree with TRBD1. The CDR3 totals 13 residues. Trimming cost V 4 bases and J 5 bases; bases outside gene matches: 4. For the CDR3, the DNA is TGTGCCAGCAGTTACAGGGGACCGTATGGCTACACCTTC. Encoded protein: CASSYRGPYGYTF.

CDR3 amino acids: CAGGRNQPQHF. In nucleotides, the CDR3 is TGTGCCGGGGGGAGAAATCAGCCCCAGCATTTT. The chain couples TRBV6-5 to TRBJ1-5; D is possibly TRBD1 (5 bases). The germline V and J ends were trimmed by 11 bases and 4 bases, with 9 bases remaining between them. The CDR3 sequence is 11 residues long. Germline V gives CDR1 MNHEY, CDR2 SVGAGI.

The genes are TRBV29-1 and TRBJ2-7; 13 bases are a match to TRBD2. J gave up 2 bases and V 8 bases, and 3 bases lay outside the gene matches. The length of the CDR3 is 13 residues. Per the germline V gene, CDR1 is SQVTM and CDR2 is ANQGSEA. CDR3 region: CSPGLAGAYEQYF. The CDR3, as DNA: TGCAGCCCCGGACTAGCGGGGGCCTACGAGCAGTACTTC.

The CDR3, as DNA: TGCGCCAGCAGTGACAAAAACAGGCAGCCCCAGCATTTT. Translated: CASSDKNRQPQHF. The chain carries TRBV10-2 and TRBJ1-5, with D maybe TRBD1 (5 bases). CDR3 length: 13 residues. Between the trimmed V and J ends, which lost 3 bases and 7 bases, there was a span of 10 bases. Germline V lookup: CDR1 WSHSY, CDR2 SAAADI.

The chain recombines TRBV5-1 with TRBJ1-2; 7 positions match TRBD1. The V and J ends lost 1 base and 7 bases, in that order; junction bases with no gene match: 13. The CDR3 spans 16 residues. In germline, CDR1 is SGHRS, CDR2 YFSETQ. In nucleotides, the CDR3 is TGCGCCAGCAGCTTGCCTTGGACAGGCGCCTCTCTTGGCTACACCTTC. It specifies CASSLPWTGASLGYTF.

This sequence joins TRBV5-1 and TRBJ1-4; 7 bases align to TRBD1. The junction had 3 bases not matched to a gene; V was cut back by 4 bases and J by 6 bases. The CDR3 has 13 amino acids. Per the germline V gene, CDR1 is SGHRS and CDR2 is YFSETQ. The CDR3 reads CASSPDRDEKLFF. As DNA, the CDR3 is TGCGCCAGCAGCCCCGACAGGGATGAAAAACTGTTTTTT.

The CDR3 DNA reads TGTGCCAGCAGTAGGGACAGGGGGCGCCAAGAGACCCAGTACTTC. It yields the protein CASSRDRGRQETQYF. The rearrangement joins TRBV2 to TRBJ2-5; 12 bases line up with TRBD1. Per the germline V gene, CDR1 is SNHLY and CDR2 is FYNNEI. This CDR3 has 15 residues. The trim removed 5 bases at V and 1 base at J, leaving 2 bases unmatched.

V usage is TRBV4-1 and J usage is TRBJ1-1; D not resolved. Germline V gives CDR1 MGHRA, CDR2 YSYEKL. The ends were cut back, 4 bases at V and 0 bases at J, with 9 bases in the middle. This CDR3 comprises 14 residues. The CDR3 reads CASSPADLNTEAFF. The CDR3 DNA follows: TGCGCCAGCAGCCCCGCAGATCTGAACACTGAAGCTTTCTTT.

This clone was recorded a few times. The chain has TRBV2 and TRBJ2-3; TRBD2 matches 8 bases. The CDR3 is 15 amino acids. Trimming took 7 bases from V and 3 from J; bases not matched to a gene: 9. CDR1 and CDR2 from the germline V gene are SNHLY and FYNNEI. CDR3 loop: CASKRRLAGTDTQYF. CDR3 in DNA: TGTGCCAGCAAGCGACGGTTAGCGGGGACAGATACGCAGTATTTT.

This chain links TRBV5-1 with TRBJ1-1; unclear D gene. The CDR3 has 14 amino acids. Germline CDR1 and CDR2: SGHRS and YFSETQ. V gave up 6 bases and J gave up 0 bases, with 12 bases separating them. CDR3 sequence: CASKGGTMNTEAFF. CDR3 in DNA: TGCGCCAGCAAGGGAGGCACCATGAACACTGAAGCTTTCTTT.

The chain uses TRBV6-1 and TRBJ1-2; 8 nucleotides match TRBD1. Unmatched junction bases numbered 6, after V lost 2 bases and J lost 4 bases. Germline loops: CDR1 MNHNS, CDR2 SASEGT. The CDR3 is 15 amino acids. The CDR3 sequence is CASSEHRGSPYGYTF. The CDR3, as DNA: TGTGCCAGCAGTGAACACAGGGGGTCTCCCTATGGCTACACCTTC.

This clone was picked up one time. The DNA for the CDR3 is TGTGCCAGCACTGGGACTCCATCCAATGAGCAGTTCTTC. As protein: CASTGTPSNEQFF. The chain is built from TRBV6-5 and TRBJ2-1; TRBD2 might be the D (6 bases). The germline V gene encodes CDR1 MNHEY and CDR2 SVGAGI. Between the trimmed V and J ends, which lost 7 bases and 6 bases, there was a span of 13 bases. The CDR3 runs 13 residues.

The chain carries TRBV19 and TRBJ1-5, with D perhaps matching TRBD1 (5 bases). V gave up 2 bases and J gave up 4 bases, with 21 bases separating them. The CDR3 length is 18 residues. CDR1 is LNHDA and CDR2 is SQIVND in the germline V gene (reference sequence). CDR3 protein: CASSIWGFFVPSNQPQHF. DNA for the CDR3: TGTGCCAGTAGTATATGGGGCTTCTTCGTTCCGTCTAATCAGCCCCAGCATTTT. Combining the CDR3 with reference TRBV19 and TRBJ1-5 gives the whole variable domain DGGITQSPKYLFRKEGQNVTLSCEQNLNHDAMYWYRQDPGQGLRLIYYSQIVNDFQKGDIAEGYSVSREKKESFPLTVTSAQKNPTAFYLCASSIWGFFVPSNQPQHFGDGTRLSIL.

The gene calls are TRBV6-4 and TRBJ1-2; perhaps TRBD1 as D (6 bases). The CDR3 has 14 residues. Germline values: CDR1 MRHNA, CDR2 SNTAGT. The V gene lost 3 bases and the J gene lost 2 bases, with 10 bases spanning the gap. The CDR3 protein is CASSDTQGNYGYTF. As DNA, the CDR3 is TGTGCCAGCAGTGATACTCAGGGGAACTATGGCTACACCTTC.

This clone was seen just once. The rearrangement joins TRBV9 to TRBJ2-3; a possible D gene is TRBD2 (5 bases). The CDR3 totals 15 residues. V was pared by 4 bases and J by 6 bases, with 18 bases between. In germline, CDR1 is SGDLS, CDR2 YYNGEE. CDR3 loop: CASSLNGVIMDTQYF. The CDR3 DNA is TGTGCCAGCAGCCTCAACGGGGTGATTATGGATACGCAGTATTTT.

The chain employs TRBV7-8 and TRBJ2-5; 9 bases match TRBD1. Germline assignment: CDR1 SGHVS and CDR2 FQNEAQ. The CDR3 sequence is 15 residues long. The V and J ends lost 1 base and 5 bases, in that order; junction bases with no gene match: 5. This chain's CDR3 is CASSLEQGASETQYF. In nucleotides, the CDR3 is TGTGCCAGCAGCTTAGAACAGGGGGCCTCGGAGACCCAGTACTTC.

CDR3 nucleotides: TGTGCCATCAGTGGGACAGTAGTCACTGAAGCTTTCTTT. Residues: CAISGTVVTEAFF. The V and J genes are TRBV10-3 and TRBJ1-1, with a weak D call TRBD1 (6 bases). Trimming took off 4 bases at V and 4 bases at J, with 10 bases between the two ends. Per the germline V gene, CDR1 is ENHRY and CDR2 is SYGVKD. This CDR3 has 13 residues.

The chain links TRBV19 to TRBJ1-1; 9 positions agree with TRBD1. CDR3 length: 12 residues. CDR1 LNHDA and CDR2 SQIVND come from the germline V gene (reference sequence). Trimming at V came to 4 bases and at J to 11 bases, leaving 5 bases not matched to a gene. CDR3 sequence: CASSTTGGSAFF. The CDR3 DNA follows: TGTGCCAGTAGTACCACAGGGGGCTCGGCTTTCTTT.

This chain links TRBV7-8 with TRBJ1-6; 11 bases match TRBD1. The CDR3 has 15 residues. The V segment lost 5 bases and the J segment 10 bases; nucleotides outside the gene matches: 7. The V gene's germline CDR1 is SGHVS and CDR2 FQNEAQ. The CDR3 loop reads CASSPQDRGLSPLHF. In DNA, the CDR3 is TGTGCCAGCAGCCCCCAGGACAGGGGGCTCTCACCCCTCCACTTT.

This clone showed up just once. This rearrangement joins TRBV7-6 to TRBJ1-4; no reliable D call. In germline, CDR1 is SGHVS, CDR2 FNYEAQ. Trimming shortened V by 5 bases and J by 2 bases, and 12 bases separated the two germline ends. This CDR3 comprises 15 residues. The chain's CDR3 is CASSPGGSTNEKLFF. The CDR3 bases are TGTGCCAGCAGCCCCGGAGGGTCCACTAATGAAAAACTGTTTTTT.